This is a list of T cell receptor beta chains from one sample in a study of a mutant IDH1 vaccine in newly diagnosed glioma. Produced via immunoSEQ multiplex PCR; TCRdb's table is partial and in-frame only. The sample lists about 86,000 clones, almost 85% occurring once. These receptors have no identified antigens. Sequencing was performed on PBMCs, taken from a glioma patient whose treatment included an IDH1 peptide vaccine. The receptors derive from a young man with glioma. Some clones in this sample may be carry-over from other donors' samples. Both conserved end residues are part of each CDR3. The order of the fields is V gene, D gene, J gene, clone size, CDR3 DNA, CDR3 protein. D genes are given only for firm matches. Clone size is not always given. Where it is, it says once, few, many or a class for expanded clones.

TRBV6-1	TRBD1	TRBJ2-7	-	TGTGCCAGCACCGGGACAGGGTTTTACGAGCAGTACTTC	CASTGTGFYEQYF
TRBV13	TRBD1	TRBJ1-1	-	TGTGCCAGCAGCTGGGGGGACAGGGGGTTTGAAGCTTTCTTT	CASSWGDRGFEAFF
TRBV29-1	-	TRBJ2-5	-	TGCAGTGATTCTAGCGTATCAGGGGAGACCCAGTACTTC	CSDSSVSGETQYF
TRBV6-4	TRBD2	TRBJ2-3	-	TGTGCCAGCAGTGACGCGGGGGGTAGCACAGATACGCAGTATTTT	CASSDAGGSTDTQYF
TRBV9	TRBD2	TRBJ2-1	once	TGTGCCAGCAGCGCCCTTGGGACTAGCGGCAATGAGCAGTTCTTC	CASSALGTSGNEQFF
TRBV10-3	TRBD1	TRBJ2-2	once	TGTGCCATCGGAGACAGGGAAAACACCGGGGAGCTGTTTTTT	CAIGDRENTGELFF
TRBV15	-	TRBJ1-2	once	TGTGCCACCAGCAGAGCGAAAAGCTATGGCTACACCTTC	CATSRAKSYGYTF
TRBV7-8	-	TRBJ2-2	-	TGTGCCAGCAGCTTAGAGGCCCCCGGGGAGCTGTTTTTT	CASSLEAPGELFF
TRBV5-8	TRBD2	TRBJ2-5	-	TGTGCCAGCAGCCCGGGACTAGCGGCCCAAGAGACCCAGTACTTC	CASSPGLAAQETQYF
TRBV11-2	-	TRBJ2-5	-	TGTGCCAGCAGCTTCAACAGCCAAGAGACCCAGTACTTC	CASSFNSQETQYF
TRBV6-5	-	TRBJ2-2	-	TGTGCCAGCAGTGGGGAACAGGGTAGTACCGGGGAGCTGTTTTTT	CASSGEQGSTGELFF
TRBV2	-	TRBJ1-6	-	TGTGCCAGCTTTAGGGGTACGGCCCGTAATTCACCCCTCCACTTT	CASFRGTARNSPLHF
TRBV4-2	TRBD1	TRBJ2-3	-	TGTGCCAGCAGCCCGCAGGGGGTTTCTAGCACAGATACGCAGTATTTT	CASSPQGVSSTDTQYF
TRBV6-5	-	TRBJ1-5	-	TGTGCCAGCAGTCTCTCCACAGAGGGCGGTCAGCCCCAGCATTTT	CASSLSTEGGQPQHF
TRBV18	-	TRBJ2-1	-	TGTGCCAGCTCAATGAGTTACAATGAGCAGTTCTTC	CASSMSYNEQFF
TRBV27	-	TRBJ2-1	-	TGTGCCACCGCTTTTGTGACAGGGAGGTACAATGAGCAGTTCTTC	CATAFVTGRYNEQFF
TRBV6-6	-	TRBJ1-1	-	TGTGCCAGCAGTCCCCGGAGGGACACTGAAGCTTTCTTT	CASSPRRDTEAFF